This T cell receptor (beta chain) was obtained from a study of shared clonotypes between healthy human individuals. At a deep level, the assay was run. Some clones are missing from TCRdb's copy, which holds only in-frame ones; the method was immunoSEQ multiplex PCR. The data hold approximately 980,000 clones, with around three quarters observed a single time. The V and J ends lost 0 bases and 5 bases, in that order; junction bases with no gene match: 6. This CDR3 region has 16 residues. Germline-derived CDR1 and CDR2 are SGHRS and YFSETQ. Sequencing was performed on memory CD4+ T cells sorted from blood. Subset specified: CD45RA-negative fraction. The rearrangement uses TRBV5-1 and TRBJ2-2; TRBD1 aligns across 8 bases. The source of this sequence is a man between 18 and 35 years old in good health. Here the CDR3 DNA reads TGCGCCAGCAGCTTGGACGGACAGGGAGGAACCGGGGAGCTGTTTTTT. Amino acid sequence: CASSLDGQGGTGELFF.